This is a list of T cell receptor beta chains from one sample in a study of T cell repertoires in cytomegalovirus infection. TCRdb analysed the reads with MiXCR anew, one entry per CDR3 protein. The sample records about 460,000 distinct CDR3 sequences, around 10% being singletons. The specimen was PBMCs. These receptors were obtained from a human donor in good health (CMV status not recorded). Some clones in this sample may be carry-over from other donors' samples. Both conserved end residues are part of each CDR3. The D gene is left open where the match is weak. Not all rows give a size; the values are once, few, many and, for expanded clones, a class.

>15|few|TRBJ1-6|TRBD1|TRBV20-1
CSARDRQRNNSPLHF
TGCAGTGCTAGGGACAGGCAACGCAATAATTCACCCCTCCACTTT
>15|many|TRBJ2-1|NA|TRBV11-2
CASSLEGSSYNEQFF
TGTGCCAGCAGCTTAGAAGGGAGCTCCTACAATGAGCAGTTCTTC
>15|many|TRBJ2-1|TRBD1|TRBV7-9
CASSPRDRVYNEQFF
TGTGCCAGCAGCCCCCGGGACAGGGTCTACAATGAGCAGTTCTTC
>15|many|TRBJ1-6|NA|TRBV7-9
CASSHRPRQSSPLHF
TGTGCCAGCAGCCACCGACCCCGACAGTCTTCACCCCTCCACTTT
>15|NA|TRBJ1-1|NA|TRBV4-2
CASSQDGMKNTEAFF
TGTGCCAGCAGCCAAGATGGGATGAAGAACACTGAAGCTTTCTTT
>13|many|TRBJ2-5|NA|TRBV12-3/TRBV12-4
CASRTGSQETQYF
TGTGCCAGCAGGACGGGAAGCCAAGAGACCCAGTACTTC
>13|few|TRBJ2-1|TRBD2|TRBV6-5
CATGGGLGGEQFF
TGTGCCACGGGGGGGGGGCTGGGGGGTGAGCAGTTCTTC
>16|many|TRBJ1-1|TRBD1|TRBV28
CASSLLGRGLGTEAFF
TGTGCCAGCAGTTTATTGGGCAGGGGGCTGGGGACTGAAGCTTTCTTT
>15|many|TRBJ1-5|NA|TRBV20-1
CSARDLQGNNQPQHF
TGCAGTGCTAGAGATTTACAGGGCAATAATCAGCCCCAGCATTTT
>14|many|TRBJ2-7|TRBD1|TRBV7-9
CASKLTGVEYEQYF
TGTGCCAGCAAGTTGACAGGGGTGGAGTACGAGCAGTACTTC
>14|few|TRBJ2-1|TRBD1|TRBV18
CATHRDRGSDEQFF
TGTGCCACCCACCGGGACAGGGGAAGCGATGAGCAGTTCTTC
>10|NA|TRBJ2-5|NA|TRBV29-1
CSVYSETQYF
TGCAGCGTTTACAGCGAGACCCAGTACTTC
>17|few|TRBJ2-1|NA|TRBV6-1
CASSGLQSTISYNEQFF
TGTGCCAGCAGTGGGTTACAGAGTACCATCTCCTACAATGAGCAGTTCTTC
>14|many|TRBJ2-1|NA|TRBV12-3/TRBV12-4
CASSYLRGGHEQFF
TGTGCCAGCAGTTACCTTAGGGGGGGCCATGAGCAGTTCTTC
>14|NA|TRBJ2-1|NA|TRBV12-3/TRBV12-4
CASSFGVPYNEQFF
TGTGCCAGCAGTTTCGGGGTTCCCTACAATGAGCAGTTCTTC
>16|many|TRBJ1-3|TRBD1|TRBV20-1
CSARYRDRDSGNTIYF
TGCAGTGCTAGATACCGAGACAGGGACTCTGGAAACACCATATATTTT
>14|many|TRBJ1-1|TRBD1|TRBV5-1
CASSRDRGSTEAFF
TGCGCCAGCAGCCGGGACAGGGGCTCCACTGAAGCTTTCTTT
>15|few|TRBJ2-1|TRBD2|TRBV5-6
CASSLTLAGVGEQFF
TGTGCCAGCAGCTTGACACTAGCGGGGGTAGGTGAGCAGTTCTTC
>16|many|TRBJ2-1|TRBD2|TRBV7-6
CASSSQDGLAGTEQFF
TGTGCCAGCAGCTCCCAGGACGGACTAGCGGGAACTGAGCAGTTCTTC
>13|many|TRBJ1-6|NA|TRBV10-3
CAIGAVVDSPLHF
TGTGCCATCGGGGCCGTCGTCGATTCACCCCTCCACTTT
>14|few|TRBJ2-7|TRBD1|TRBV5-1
CASSSGQGIHEQYF
TGCGCCAGCAGCTCCGGACAGGGGATACACGAGCAGTACTTC
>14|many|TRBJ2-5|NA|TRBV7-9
CASSPTIDTGTQYF
TGTGCCAGCAGCCCTACGATTGACACGGGGACCCAGTACTTC
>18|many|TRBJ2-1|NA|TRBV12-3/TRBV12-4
CASSLAAPPGGIQYEQFF
TGTGCCAGCAGTTTAGCGGCCCCCCCCGGCGGGATTCAGTATGAGCAGTTCTTC
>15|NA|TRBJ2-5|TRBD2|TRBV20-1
CSARSGGELKETQYF
TGCAGTGCTAGGAGTGGGGGGGAGCTCAAAGAGACCCAGTACTTC
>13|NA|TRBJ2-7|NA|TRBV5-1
CASSRDPGNEQYF
TGCGCCAGCAGCCGGGACCCCGGGAACGAGCAGTACTTC
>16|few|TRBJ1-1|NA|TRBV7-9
CASRGGREGLGTEAFF
TGTGCCAGCAGGGGGGGGCGGGAGGGACTTGGCACTGAAGCTTTCTTT
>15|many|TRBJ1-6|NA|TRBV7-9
CASSPVGLVNSPLHF
TGTGCCAGCAGCCCCGTGGGGCTTGTAAATTCACCCCTCCACTTT
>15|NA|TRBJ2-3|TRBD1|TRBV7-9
CASSLRGQGADTQYF
TGTGCCAGCAGCTTAAGGGGACAGGGGGCAGATACGCAGTATTTT
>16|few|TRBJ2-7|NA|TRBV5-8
CASSLAPRPLTYEQYF
TGTGCCAGCAGCTTGGCACCGCGACCCTTAACCTACGAGCAGTACTTC
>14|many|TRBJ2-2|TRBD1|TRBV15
CATSSDRVTGELFF
TGTGCCACCAGCAGTGACAGGGTGACCGGGGAGCTGTTTTTT
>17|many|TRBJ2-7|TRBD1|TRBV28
CASSAPSSGTGARGQYF
TGTGCCAGCAGTGCTCCATCTTCCGGGACAGGGGCCCGAGGGCAGTACTTC
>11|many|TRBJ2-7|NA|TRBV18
CASSPEYEQYF
TGTGCCAGCTCACCAGAGTACGAGCAGTACTTC